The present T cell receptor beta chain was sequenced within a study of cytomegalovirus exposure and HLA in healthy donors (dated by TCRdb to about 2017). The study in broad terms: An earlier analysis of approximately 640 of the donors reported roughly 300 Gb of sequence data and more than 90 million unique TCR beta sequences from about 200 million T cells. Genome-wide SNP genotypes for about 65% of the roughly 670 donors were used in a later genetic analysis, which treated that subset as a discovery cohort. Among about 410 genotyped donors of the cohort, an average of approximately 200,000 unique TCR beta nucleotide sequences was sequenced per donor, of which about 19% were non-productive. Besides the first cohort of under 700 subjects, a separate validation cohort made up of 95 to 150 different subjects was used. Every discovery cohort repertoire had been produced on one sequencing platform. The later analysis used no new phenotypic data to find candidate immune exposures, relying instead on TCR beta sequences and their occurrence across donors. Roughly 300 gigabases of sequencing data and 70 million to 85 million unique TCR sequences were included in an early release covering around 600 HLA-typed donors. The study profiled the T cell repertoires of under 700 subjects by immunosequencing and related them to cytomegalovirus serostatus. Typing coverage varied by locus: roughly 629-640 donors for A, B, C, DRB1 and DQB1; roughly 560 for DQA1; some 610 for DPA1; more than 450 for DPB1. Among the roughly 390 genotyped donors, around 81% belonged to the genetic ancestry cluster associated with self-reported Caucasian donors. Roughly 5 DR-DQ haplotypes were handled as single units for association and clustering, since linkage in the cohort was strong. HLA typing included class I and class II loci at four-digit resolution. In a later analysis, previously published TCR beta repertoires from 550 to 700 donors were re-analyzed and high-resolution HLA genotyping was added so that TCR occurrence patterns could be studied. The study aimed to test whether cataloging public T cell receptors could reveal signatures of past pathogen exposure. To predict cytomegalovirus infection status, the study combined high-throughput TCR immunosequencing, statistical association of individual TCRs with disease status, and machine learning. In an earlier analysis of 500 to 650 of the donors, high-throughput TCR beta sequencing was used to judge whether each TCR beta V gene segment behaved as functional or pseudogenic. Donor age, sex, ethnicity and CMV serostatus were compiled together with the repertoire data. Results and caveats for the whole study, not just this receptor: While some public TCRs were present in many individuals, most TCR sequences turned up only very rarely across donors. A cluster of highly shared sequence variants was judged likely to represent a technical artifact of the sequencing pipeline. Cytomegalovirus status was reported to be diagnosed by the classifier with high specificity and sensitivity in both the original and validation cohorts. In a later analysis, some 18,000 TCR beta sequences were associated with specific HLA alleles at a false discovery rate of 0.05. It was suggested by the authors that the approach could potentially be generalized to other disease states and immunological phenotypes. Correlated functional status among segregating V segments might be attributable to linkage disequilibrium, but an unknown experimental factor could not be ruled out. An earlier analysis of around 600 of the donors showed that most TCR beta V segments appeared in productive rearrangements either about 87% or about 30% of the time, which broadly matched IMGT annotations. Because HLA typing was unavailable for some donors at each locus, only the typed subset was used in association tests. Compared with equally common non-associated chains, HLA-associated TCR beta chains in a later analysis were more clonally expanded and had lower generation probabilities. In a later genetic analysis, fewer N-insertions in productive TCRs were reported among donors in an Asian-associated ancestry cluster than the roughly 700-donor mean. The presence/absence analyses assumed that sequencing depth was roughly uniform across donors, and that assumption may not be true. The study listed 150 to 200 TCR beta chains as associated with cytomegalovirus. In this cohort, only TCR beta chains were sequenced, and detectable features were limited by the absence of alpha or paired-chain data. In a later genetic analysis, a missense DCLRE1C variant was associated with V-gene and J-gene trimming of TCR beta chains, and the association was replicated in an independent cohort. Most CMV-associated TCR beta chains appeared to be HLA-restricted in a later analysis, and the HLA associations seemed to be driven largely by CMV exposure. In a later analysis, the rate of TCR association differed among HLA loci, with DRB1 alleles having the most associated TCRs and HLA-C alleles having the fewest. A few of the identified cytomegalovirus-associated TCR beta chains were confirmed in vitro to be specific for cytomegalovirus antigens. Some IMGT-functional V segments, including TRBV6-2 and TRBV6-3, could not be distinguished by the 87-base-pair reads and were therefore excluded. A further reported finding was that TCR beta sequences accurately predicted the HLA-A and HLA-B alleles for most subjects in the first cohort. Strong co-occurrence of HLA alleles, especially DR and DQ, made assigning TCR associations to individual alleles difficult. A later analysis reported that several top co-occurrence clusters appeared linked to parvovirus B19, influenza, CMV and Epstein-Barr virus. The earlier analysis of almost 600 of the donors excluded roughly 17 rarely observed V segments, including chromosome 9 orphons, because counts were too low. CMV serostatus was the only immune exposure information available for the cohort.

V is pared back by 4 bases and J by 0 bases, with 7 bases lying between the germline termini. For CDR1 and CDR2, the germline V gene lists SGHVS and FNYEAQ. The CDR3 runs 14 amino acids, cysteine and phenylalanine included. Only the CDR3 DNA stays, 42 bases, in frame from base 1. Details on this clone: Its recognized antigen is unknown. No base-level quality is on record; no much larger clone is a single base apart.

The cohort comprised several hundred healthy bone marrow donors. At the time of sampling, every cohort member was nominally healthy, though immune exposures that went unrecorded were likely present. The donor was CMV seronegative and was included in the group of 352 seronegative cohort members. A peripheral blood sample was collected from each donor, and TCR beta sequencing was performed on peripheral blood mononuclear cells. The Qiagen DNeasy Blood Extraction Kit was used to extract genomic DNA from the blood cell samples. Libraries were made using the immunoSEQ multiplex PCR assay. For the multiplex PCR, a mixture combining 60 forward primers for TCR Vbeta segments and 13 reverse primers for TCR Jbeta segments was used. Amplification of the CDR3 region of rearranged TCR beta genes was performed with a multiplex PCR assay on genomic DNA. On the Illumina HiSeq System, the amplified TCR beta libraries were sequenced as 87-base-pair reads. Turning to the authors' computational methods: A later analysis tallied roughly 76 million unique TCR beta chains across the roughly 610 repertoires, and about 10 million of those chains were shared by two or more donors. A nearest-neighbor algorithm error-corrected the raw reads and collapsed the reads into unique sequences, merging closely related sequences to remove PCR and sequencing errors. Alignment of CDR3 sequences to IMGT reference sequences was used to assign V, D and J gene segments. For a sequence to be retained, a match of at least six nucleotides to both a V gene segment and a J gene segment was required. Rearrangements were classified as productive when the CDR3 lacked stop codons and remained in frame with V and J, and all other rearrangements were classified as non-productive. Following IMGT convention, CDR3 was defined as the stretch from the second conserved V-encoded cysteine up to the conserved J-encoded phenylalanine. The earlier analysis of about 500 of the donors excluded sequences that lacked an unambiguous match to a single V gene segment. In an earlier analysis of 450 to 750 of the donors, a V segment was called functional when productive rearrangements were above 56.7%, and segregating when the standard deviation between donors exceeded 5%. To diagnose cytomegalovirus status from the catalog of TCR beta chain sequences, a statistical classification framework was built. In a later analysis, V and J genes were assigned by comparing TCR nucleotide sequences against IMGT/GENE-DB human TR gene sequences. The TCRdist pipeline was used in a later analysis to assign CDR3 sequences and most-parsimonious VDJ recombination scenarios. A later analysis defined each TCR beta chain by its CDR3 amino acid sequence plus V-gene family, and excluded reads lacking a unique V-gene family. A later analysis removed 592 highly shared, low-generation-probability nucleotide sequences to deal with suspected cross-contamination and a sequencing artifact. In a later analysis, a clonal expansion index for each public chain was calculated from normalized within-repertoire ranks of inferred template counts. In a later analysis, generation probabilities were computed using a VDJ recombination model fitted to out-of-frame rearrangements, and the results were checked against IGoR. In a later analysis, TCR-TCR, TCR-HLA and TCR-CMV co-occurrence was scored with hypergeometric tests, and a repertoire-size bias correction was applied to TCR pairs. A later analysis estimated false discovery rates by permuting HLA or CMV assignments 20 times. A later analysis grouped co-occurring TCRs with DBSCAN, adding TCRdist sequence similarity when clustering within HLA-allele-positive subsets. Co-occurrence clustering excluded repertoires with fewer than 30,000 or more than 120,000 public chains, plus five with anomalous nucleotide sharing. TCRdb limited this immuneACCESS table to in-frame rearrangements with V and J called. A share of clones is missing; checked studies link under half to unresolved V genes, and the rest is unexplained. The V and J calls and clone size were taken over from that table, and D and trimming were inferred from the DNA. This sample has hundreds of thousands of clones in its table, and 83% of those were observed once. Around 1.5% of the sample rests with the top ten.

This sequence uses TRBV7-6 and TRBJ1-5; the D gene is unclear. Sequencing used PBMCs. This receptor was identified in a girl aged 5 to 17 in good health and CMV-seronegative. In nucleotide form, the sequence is TGTGCCAGCAGCTCCGGTTATAGCAATCAGCCCCAGCATTTT. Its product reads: CASSSGYSNQPQHF. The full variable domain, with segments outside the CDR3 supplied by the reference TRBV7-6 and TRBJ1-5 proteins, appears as GAGVSQSPRYKVTKRGQDVALRCDPISGHVSLYWYRQALGQGPEFLTYFNYEAQQDKSGLPNDRFSAERPEGSISTLTIQRTEQRDSAMYRCASSSGYSNQPQHFGDGTRLSIL.